The sequence of this T cell receptor beta chain was determined in a study of shared clonotypes between healthy human individuals. Study conclusions and caveats: Clonotypes which were not shared had lower generation probabilities than clonotypes that all four donors shared. Relative to memory subsets, naive subsets generally showed larger estimated richness. What rarefaction showed was incomplete sorted-subset sequencing despite large depth.

With respect to this clone: The target antigen is unknown.

The ends lost 4 bases at V and 3 bases at J; junction bases unmatched: 8. Per germline, CDR1 MNHNS and CDR2 SASEGT. The CDR3 spans 15 residues. Sequencing was performed with immunoSEQ multiplex PCR; in TCRdb, only in-frame clones are kept and a portion is missing. The repertoire has a few million clones, 92% of them found once; the top ten carry around 0.35%. The specimen sequenced was naive CD4+ T cells from PBMCs. Subset defined: CD45RA+ positively selected. This sequence joins TRBV6-1 and TRBJ1-1; 7 nucleotides align to TRBD1. The receptor's source is a man aged 18 to 30 in good health. Some clones in this sample may be carry-over from other donors' samples. CDR3 protein: CASSGGTALDTEAFF. For the CDR3, the DNA is TGTGCCAGCAGTGGTGGGACAGCCCTGGACACTGAAGCTTTCTTT.